The 19 T cell receptor beta chains in this list originate from one sample, sequenced in a study of cytomegalovirus exposure and HLA in healthy donors. 13 Jbeta primers and 60 Vbeta primers were used for the PCR. Sequencing used immunoSEQ multiplex PCR; TCRdb keeps in-frame clones, though not all of them. The data hold around 140,000 clones, with more than 70% observed a single time. The sample comprised PBMCs. The receptors come from a man aged 50-60 years in good health and CMV-seropositive.

The gene calls are TRBV15 and TRBJ2-1, with a weak D call TRBD2 (6 bases). This CDR3 region has 15 residues. CDR1 is LNHNV and CDR2 is YYDKDF in the germline V gene (reference sequence). V was cut by 1 base and J by 6 bases, with 13 bases left in between. In DNA form, the CDR3 reads TGTGCCACCAGCAGAGCCCCGGGAGCAGGCAATGAGCAGTTCTTC. Its protein product is CATSRAPGAGNEQFF. The full variable domain, in which reference TRBV15 and TRBJ2-1 provide the parts outside the CDR3, is DAMVIQNPRYQVTQFGKPVTLSCSQTLNHNVMYWYQQKSSQAPKLLFHYYDKDFNNEADTPDNFQSRRPNTSFCFLDIRSPGLGDTAMYLCATSRAPGAGNEQFFGPGTRLTVL.

V usage is TRBV11-1 and J usage is TRBJ2-7; 12 positions agree with TRBD2. The germline gives CDR1 SGHAT, CDR2 FQDESV (reference sequence). With V trimmed by 5 bases and J by 0 bases, 5 bases remained unmatched. The CDR3 spans 16 residues. Here the CDR3 DNA reads TGTGCCAGCAGCGGTGGACTAGCGGGATTCTCCTACGAGCAGTACTTC. It translates to CASSGGLAGFSYEQYF.

The chain recombines TRBV20-1 with TRBJ1-2; D not certain. V was pared by 5 bases and J by 6 bases, with 10 bases between. The germline V gene encodes CDR1 DFQATT and CDR2 SNEGSKA (reference sequence). The CDR3 runs 11 residues. The CDR3 coding sequence is TGCAGTGCTCCTACTTTGGATGGCTACACCTTC. Translating it yields CSAPTLDGYTF.

V gene TRBV11-2 combines with J gene TRBJ1-1; maybe TRBD1 (5 bases). V lost 6 bases and J lost 4, with 18 bases in between. The CDR3 extends over 15 amino acids. Germline CDR1 SGHAT, CDR2 FQNNGV. The CDR3 DNA follows: TGTGCCAGCAGTACGTTCCGGGGGGGGATCACTGAAGCTTTCTTT. Amino acids: CASSTFRGGITEAFF.

The V gene is TRBV10-3, the J gene TRBJ1-1; tentative D call: TRBD1 (6 bases). The CDR3 has 13 residues. Trimming took 10 bases from V and 1 from J, leaving 13 bases between them. CDR1 is ENHRY and CDR2 is SYGVKD in the germline V gene. The chain's CDR3 is CATTQGENTEAFF. The CDR3 coding sequence is TGTGCCACTACACAGGGCGAGAACACTGAAGCTTTCTTT.

The chain joins TRBV18 to TRBJ1-5; 8 positions agree with TRBD1. CDR1 is KGHSH, CDR2 LQKENI, per germline. Trimming at V came to 5 bases and at J to 4 bases, leaving 4 bases not matched to a gene. The CDR3 length is 14 residues. The CDR3 region has the DNA TGTGCCAGCTCAACAACAGGGGGTAATCAGCCCCAGCATTTT. Protein: CASSTTGGNQPQHF.

The chain couples TRBV11-2 to TRBJ2-7; 7 bases agree with TRBD1. V was pared by 3 bases and J by 2 bases, with 10 bases of the junction left unmatched. From germline, CDR1 is SGHAT and CDR2 FQNNGV. This CDR3 region has 16 residues. The CDR3 DNA reads as TGTGCCAGCAGCTTCAACAGGGGTCTTGGAGCCTACGAGCAGTACTTC. It is translated as CASSFNRGLGAYEQYF.

V and J are TRBV18 and TRBJ1-2; the match to TRBD1 covers 7 bases. This CDR3 has 13 amino acids. Germline V gene sequence: CDR1 KGHSH, CDR2 LQKENI. V was pared by 6 bases and J by 4 bases, with 5 bases of the junction left unmatched. For the CDR3, the DNA is TGTGCCAGCTCCCCGGGACAGACCTATGGCTACACCTTC. Translating gives CASSPGQTYGYTF.

The chain recombines TRBV6-5 with TRBJ2-7, with 9 bases lining up with TRBD1. J lost 1 base, V lost 6 bases, and 7 bases had no gene match. Germline CDR1 and CDR2: MNHEY and SVGAGI. This CDR3 has 15 residues. The CDR3 here is CASSPNRGQSYEQYF. The CDR3, as DNA: TGTGCCAGCAGCCCGAACAGGGGGCAGTCCTACGAGCAGTACTTC.

This clone was found once. The chain employs TRBV29-1 and TRBJ1-1; maybe TRBD1 (5 bases). Deletions cut 5 bases from V and 2 bases from J, with 12 bases between. CDR1 and CDR2 from the germline V gene are SQVTM and ANQGSEA. The CDR3 runs to 13 residues. This chain's CDR3 is CSVSDSRNTEAFF. In nucleotides, the CDR3 is TGCAGCGTTAGTGACAGCAGAAACACTGAAGCTTTCTTT.

The gene calls are TRBV7-2 and TRBJ2-3; 7 positions match TRBD2. The CDR3 length is 15 residues. The germline gives CDR1 SGHTA, CDR2 FQGNSA. Unmatched junction bases numbered 8, after V lost 4 bases and J lost 4 bases. The CDR3 DNA reads as TGTGCCAGCAGCTCCTGGGGGGAGGGCCCAGATACGCAGTATTTT. It yields the protein CASSSWGEGPDTQYF.

The V and J genes are TRBV2 and TRBJ2-5; tentatively, D is TRBD2 (5 bases). There are 14 residues in the CDR3. Germline V lookup: CDR1 SNHLY, CDR2 FYNNEI. The V gene lost 4 bases and the J gene lost 4 bases, with 13 bases spanning the gap. The chain's CDR3 is CASSAGGFVETQYF. The CDR3, as DNA: TGTGCCAGCAGTGCTGGAGGCTTCGTAGAGACCCAGTACTTC.

The chain employs TRBV7-2 and TRBJ2-3; 7 bases agree with TRBD2. Looked up from germline, CDR1 is SGHTA and CDR2 is FQGNSA. The V gene end was trimmed by 6 bases and the J gene end by 6 bases; junction bases not matched to a gene: 12. This CDR3 is built from 15 residues. Here the CDR3 DNA reads TGTGCCAGCAGTTTTATGCCCCCGGGGGGTGATACGCAGTATTTT. This codes for CASSFMPPGGDTQYF.

This rearrangement joins TRBV10-3 to TRBJ1-5; tentative D call: TRBD1 (6 bases). Per germline, CDR1 ENHRY and CDR2 SYGVKD. CDR3 length: 15 residues. V lost 0 bases to trimming and J lost 6 bases, with 12 bases between them. CDR3 DNA sequence: TGTGCCATCAGTGAGTCATCAGGGGCGGCTCAGCCCCAGCATTTT. Encoded protein: CAISESSGAAQPQHF.

The V and J genes are TRBV5-4 and TRBJ2-1; 9 bases are shared with TRBD1. Germline lookup yields CDR1 SGHNT and CDR2 YYREEE (reference sequence). V lost 1 base to trimming and J lost 5 bases; unmatched junction nucleotides: 1. CDR3 length: 14 amino acids. The CDR3 spells CASSLRQGDNEQFF. CDR3 nucleotide sequence: TGTGCCAGCAGCTTGAGACAGGGGGACAATGAGCAGTTCTTC.

The chain recombines TRBV6-5 with TRBJ1-6; 7 nucleotides match TRBD1. The CDR3 consists of 14 residues. Looked up from germline, CDR1 is MNHEY and CDR2 is SVGAGI. Trimming took 4 bases from V and 7 from J; bases not matched to a gene: 4. The CDR3 DNA is TGTGCCAGCAGTTCCAGGACAGGAAATTCACCCCTCCACTTT. Amino acids: CASSSRTGNSPLHF.

The chain links TRBV4-1 to TRBJ2-6; no definite D call. The germline CDR1 and CDR2 sequences are MGHRA and YSYEKL. The CDR3 extends over 15 amino acids. Between the trimmed V and J ends, which lost 4 bases and 0 bases, there was a span of 7 bases. Here the CDR3 DNA reads TGCGCCAGCAGCCCTACAGTCTCTGGGGCCAACGTCCTGACTTTC. Translated: CASSPTVSGANVLTF.

The rearrangement links TRBV10-1 to TRBJ1-1; TRBD1 might be the D (5 bases). The V and J ends lost 4 bases and 6 bases respectively, with 9 bases between them. This CDR3 contains 12 residues. Germline loops: CDR1 WNHNN, CDR2 SYGVQD (reference sequence). The CDR3 coding sequence is TGCGCCAGCAGTGCAGGGTTCGCTGAAGCTTTCTTT. Translated, it gives CASSAGFAEAFF.

V gene TRBV7-2 combines with J gene TRBJ2-7, with 9 bases matching TRBD2. Germline CDR1 reads SGHTA; CDR2 reads FQGNSA. This CDR3 is built from 15 residues. Trimming at V came to 1 base and at J to 4 bases, leaving 5 bases not matched to a gene. Written as DNA, the CDR3 is TGTGCCAGCAGCTTAGGTAGCGGGAGTCAGTACGAGCAGTACTTC. It codes for CASSLGSGSQYEQYF. The variable domain in full, with the rest retrieved from reference TRBV7-2 and TRBJ2-7, is GAGVSQSPSNKVTEKGKDVELRCDPISGHTALYWYRQSLGQGLEFLIYFQGNSAPDKSGLPSDRFSAERTGGSVSTLTIQRTQQEDSAVYLCASSLGSGSQYEQYFGPGTRLTVT.